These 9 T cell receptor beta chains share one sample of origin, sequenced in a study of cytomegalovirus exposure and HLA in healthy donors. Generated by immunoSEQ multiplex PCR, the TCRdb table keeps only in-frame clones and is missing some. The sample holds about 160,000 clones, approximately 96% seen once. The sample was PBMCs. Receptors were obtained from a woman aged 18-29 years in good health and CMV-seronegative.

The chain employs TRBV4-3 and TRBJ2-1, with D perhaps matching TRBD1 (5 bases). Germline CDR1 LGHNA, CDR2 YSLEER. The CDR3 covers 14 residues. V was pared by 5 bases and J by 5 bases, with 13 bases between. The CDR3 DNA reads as TGCGCCAGCAGCTATCAGGGTGTAGACAATGAGCAGTTCTTC. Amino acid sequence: CASSYQGVDNEQFF.

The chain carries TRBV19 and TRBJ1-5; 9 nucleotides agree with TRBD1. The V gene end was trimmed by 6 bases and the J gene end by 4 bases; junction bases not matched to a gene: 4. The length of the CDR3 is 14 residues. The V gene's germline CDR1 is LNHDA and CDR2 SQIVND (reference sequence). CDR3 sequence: CASSAGQGNQPQHF. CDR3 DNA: TGTGCCAGTAGCGCGGGACAGGGTAATCAGCCCCAGCATTTT.

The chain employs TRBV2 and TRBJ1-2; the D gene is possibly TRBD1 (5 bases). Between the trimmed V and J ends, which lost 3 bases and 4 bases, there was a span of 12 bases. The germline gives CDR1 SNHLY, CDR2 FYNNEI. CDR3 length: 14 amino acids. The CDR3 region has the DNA TGTGCCAGCAGTGACCCTAGGAGGGGCTATGGCTACACCTTC. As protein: CASSDPRRGYGYTF.

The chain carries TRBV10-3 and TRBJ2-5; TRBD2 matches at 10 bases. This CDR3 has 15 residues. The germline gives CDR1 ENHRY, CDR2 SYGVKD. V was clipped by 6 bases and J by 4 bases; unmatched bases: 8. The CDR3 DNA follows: TGTGCCATCAGCGATGGGACTAGCGAGGGAGAGACCCAGTACTTC. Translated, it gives CAISDGTSEGETQYF.

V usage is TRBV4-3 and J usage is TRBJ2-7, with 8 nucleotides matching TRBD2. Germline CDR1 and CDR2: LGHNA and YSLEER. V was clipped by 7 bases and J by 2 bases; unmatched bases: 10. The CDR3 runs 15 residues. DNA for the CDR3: TGCGCCAGCAAGCTCCACTATAGCGGGACCTACGAGCAGTACTTC. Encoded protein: CASKLHYSGTYEQYF.

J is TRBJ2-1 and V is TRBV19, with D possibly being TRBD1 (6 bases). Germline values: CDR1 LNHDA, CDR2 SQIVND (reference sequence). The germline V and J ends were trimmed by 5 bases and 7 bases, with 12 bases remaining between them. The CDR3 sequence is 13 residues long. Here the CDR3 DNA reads TGTGCCAGTAGTCTGTCAGGGGAAAATGAGCAGTTCTTC. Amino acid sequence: CASSLSGENEQFF. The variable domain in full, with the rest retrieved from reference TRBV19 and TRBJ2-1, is DGGITQSPKYLFRKEGQNVTLSCEQNLNHDAMYWYRQDPGQGLRLIYYSQIVNDFQKGDIAEGYSVSREKKESFPLTVTSAQKNPTAFYLCASSLSGENEQFFGPGTRLTVL.

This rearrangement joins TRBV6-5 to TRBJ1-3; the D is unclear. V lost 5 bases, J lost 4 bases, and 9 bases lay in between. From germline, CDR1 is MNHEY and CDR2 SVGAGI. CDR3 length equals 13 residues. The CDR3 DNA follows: TGTGCCAGCAGTCAACTCAGGGGAAACACCATATATTTT. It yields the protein CASSQLRGNTIYF.

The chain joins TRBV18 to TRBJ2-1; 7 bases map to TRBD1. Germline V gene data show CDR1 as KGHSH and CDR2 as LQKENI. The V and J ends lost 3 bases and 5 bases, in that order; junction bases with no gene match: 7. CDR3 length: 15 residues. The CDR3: CASSPPWDSDNEQFF. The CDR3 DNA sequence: TGTGCCAGCTCACCGCCCTGGGACAGTGACAATGAGCAGTTCTTC.

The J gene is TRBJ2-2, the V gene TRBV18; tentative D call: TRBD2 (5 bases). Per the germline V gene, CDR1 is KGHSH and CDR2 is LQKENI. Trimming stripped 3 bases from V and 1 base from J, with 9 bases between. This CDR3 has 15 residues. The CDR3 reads CASSPLGLNTGELFF. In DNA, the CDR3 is TGTGCCAGCTCACCCCTCGGACTGAACACCGGGGAGCTGTTTTTT.